A single T cell receptor (beta chain) is shown here with its context. No antigen is known for it. These data originate in a study of cytomegalovirus exposure and HLA in healthy donors. Notes on the study in general: TCR beta V- and J-gene trimming, according to a later analysis, was linked to a missense DCLRE1C variant.

The PCR ran on 60 Vbeta and 13 Jbeta primers. The repertoire was sequenced with immunoSEQ multiplex PCR; TCRdb's copy has only in-frame clones and lacks some. The profile shows about 160,000 clones, about 80% of them singletons. The CDR3 has 18 amino acids. J lost 0 bases, V lost 6 bases, and 11 bases had no gene match. Germline CDR1 reads ENHRY; CDR2 reads SYGVKD. The sequenced material came from PBMCs. The receptor's source is a man aged 50 or older in good health and CMV-seropositive. This chain connects TRBV10-3 to TRBJ2-2; 9 positions match TRBD1. This CDR3 reads CAISAGLGQGTNTGELFF. As DNA, the CDR3 is TGTGCCATCAGCGCTGGGCTCGGACAGGGGACGAACACCGGGGAGCTGTTTTTT.